By share, the clone carrying this TCR beta chain counts as medium-sized. As yet, its antigen is unknown. This sample stems from a study of neurological immune-mediated disorders. Overall study findings and caveats: It was HTLV-1-associated myelopathy that showed the most TCR clonal expansion, while multiple sclerosis showed the least, falling below healthy controls.

A 10-nucleotide random UMI tagged transcripts in template-switch 5'RACE cDNA synthesis. Every sequencing run drew on 15-18 subjects and yielded over 180 million TCR-beta sequences. Each CDR3 protein gets one entry after TCRdb re-called the 5' RACE reads with MiXCR. The sample shows 20,000 to 30,000 distinct CDR3 sequences, 2% to 3% of them seen only once. The CDR3 length is 13 residues. CDR1 is SGHTA and CDR2 is FQGNSA in the germline V gene. The V gene lost 1 base and the J gene lost 3 bases, with 6 bases spanning the gap. PBMCs numbering 2 million and stored at -80 C yielded the unsorted libraries. The sequence derives from a woman aged 45 to 65 with multiple sclerosis. This chain connects TRBV7-2 to TRBJ2-5; TRBD2 might be the D (5 bases). Input material: PBMCs. CDR3 amino acids: CASSLGGEETQYF. The CDR3 nucleotides are TGTGCCAGCAGCTTAGGGGGAGAAGAGACCCAGTACTTC.